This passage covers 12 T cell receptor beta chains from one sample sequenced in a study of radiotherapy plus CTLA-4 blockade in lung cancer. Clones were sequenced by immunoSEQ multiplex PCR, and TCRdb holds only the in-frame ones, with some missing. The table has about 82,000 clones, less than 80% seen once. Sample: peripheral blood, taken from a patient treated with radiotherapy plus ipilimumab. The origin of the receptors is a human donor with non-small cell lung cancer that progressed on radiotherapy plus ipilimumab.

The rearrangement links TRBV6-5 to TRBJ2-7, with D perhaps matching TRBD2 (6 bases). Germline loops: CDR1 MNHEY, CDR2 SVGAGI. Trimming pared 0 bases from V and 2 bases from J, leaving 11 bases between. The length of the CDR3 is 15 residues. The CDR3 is CASSYSIGGPYEQYF. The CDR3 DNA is TGTGCCAGCAGTTACTCGATCGGGGGACCCTACGAGCAGTACTTC.

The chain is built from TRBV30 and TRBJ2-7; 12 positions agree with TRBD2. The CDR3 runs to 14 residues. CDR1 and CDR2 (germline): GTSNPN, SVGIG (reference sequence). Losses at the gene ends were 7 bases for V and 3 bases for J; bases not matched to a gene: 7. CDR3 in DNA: TGTGCCTTTGGACTAGCGGGACGCCTCTACGAGCAGTACTTC. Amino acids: CAFGLAGRLYEQYF.

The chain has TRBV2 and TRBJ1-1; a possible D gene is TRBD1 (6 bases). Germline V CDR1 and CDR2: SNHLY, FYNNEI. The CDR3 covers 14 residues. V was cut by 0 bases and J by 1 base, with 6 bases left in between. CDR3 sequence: CASSEAGGNTEAFF. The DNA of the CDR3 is TGTGCCAGCAGTGAAGCAGGGGGGAACACTGAAGCTTTCTTT.

The DNA of the CDR3 is TGTGCCAGCAGCCCCACTGCGGTCTCCTACGAGCAGTACTTC. Residues: CASSPTAVSYEQYF. The chain combines TRBV7-6 with TRBJ2-7; no clear D. CDR1 and CDR2 (germline): SGHVS, FNYEAQ. The CDR3 length is 14 residues. The ends were cut back, 5 bases at V and 0 bases at J, with 11 bases in the middle.

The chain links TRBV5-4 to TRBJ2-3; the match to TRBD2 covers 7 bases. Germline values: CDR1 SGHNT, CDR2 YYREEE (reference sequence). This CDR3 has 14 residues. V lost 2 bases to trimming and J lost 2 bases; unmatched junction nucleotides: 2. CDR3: CASSFQRDTDTQYF. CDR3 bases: TGTGCCAGCAGCTTTCAGCGGGACACAGATACGCAGTATTTT.

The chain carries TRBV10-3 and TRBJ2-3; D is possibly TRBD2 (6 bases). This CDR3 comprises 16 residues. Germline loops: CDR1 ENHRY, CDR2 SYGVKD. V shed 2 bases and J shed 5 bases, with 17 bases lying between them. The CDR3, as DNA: TGTGCCATCAGTGAGACAGGTAGCGGAGTCGGAGATACGCAGTATTTT. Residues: CAISETGSGVGDTQYF.

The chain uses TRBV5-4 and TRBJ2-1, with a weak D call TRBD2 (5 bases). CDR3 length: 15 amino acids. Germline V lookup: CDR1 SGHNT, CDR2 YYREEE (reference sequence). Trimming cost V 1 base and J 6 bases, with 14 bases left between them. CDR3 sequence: CASSLRLGDGNEQFF. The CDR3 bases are TGTGCCAGCAGCTTGCGATTGGGAGATGGCAATGAGCAGTTCTTC. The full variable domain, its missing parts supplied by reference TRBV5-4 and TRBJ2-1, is ETGVTQSPTHLIKTRGQQVTLRCSSQSGHNTVSWYQQALGQGPQFIFQYYREEENGRGNFPPRFSGLQFPNYSSELNVNALELDDSALYLCASSLRLGDGNEQFFGPGTRLTVL.

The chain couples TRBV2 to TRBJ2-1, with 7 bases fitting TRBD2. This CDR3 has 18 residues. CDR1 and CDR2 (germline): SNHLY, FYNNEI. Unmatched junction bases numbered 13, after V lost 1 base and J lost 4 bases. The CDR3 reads CASSEVAPLSGIYNEQFF. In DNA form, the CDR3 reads TGTGCCAGCAGTGAAGTGGCCCCTCTAAGCGGGATTTACAATGAGCAGTTCTTC.

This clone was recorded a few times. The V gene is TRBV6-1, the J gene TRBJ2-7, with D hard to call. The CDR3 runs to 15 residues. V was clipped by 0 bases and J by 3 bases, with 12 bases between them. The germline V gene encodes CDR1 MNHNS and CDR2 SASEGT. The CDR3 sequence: CASSEAVDRLYEQYF. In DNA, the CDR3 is TGTGCCAGCAGTGAAGCGGTAGACCGGCTCTACGAGCAGTACTTC.

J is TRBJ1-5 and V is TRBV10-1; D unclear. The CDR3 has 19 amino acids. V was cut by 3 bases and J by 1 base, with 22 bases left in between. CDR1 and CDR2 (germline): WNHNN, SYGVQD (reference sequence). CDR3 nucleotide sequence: TGCGCCAGCAGTGACCTAGGGCCCGCGGACTACAAAAGCAATCAGCCCCAGCATTTT. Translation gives CASSDLGPADYKSNQPQHF.

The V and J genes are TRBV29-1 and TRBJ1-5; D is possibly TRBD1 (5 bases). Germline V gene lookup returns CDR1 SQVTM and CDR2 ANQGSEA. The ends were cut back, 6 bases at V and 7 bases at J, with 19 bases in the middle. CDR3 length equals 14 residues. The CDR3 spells CSVKGTLPGQPQHF. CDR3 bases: TGCAGCGTAAAGGGGACCCTTCCAGGGCAGCCCCAGCATTTT.

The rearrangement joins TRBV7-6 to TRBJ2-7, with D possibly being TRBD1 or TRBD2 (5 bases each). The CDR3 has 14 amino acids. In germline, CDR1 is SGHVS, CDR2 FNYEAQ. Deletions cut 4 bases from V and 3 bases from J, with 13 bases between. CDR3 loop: CASSSWDQYYEQYF. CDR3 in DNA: TGTGCCAGCAGCTCCTGGGACCAATACTACGAGCAGTACTTC.